This TCR beta chain was observed in a study of shared clonotypes between healthy human individuals. The CDR3 contains 14 residues. Per germline, CDR1 MDHEN and CDR2 SYDVKM. The V segment lost 10 bases and the J segment 9 bases; nucleotides outside the gene matches: 16. Sorted-subset replicate PCRs used about 180 ng DNA, 30,000 or so T cell genomes. Profiled with immunoSEQ multiplex PCR; TCRdb holds only in-frame clones, not every one. This sample has more than 1 million clones; more than 75% occur once, and the top ten carry approximately 0.5%. In this sample, this clone turned up many times. Only Caucasian adults living in Nashville, Tennessee served as donors.

Sequencing input: memory CD4+ T cells from PBMCs. Subset of the sample: CD45RA-negative fraction. The TCR was taken from a man aged 18-30 years in good health. Some clones in this sample may be carry-over from other donors' samples. V is TRBV28 and J is TRBJ2-5; TRBD1 matches 8 bases. The CDR3 loop reads CATSGQDDGLAQYF. In DNA form, the CDR3 reads TGTGCCACCTCGGGACAGGACGATGGGTTGGCCCAGTACTTC.